This T cell receptor beta chain was obtained from a study of T cell changes during pregnancy in multiple sclerosis (dated by TCRdb to the late 2010s). Notes on the research overall: The study looked at changes in the T cell repertoire across pregnancy in women with multiple sclerosis.

Receptors were amplified or captured by the immunoSEQ multiplex PCR assay. Imported from immuneACCESS, the table was reduced by TCRdb to in-frame sequences with V and J called. These copies leave out some clones; in studies compared against another copy, an unresolved V gene accounts for under half, and the cause of the remainder is not known. In all, the sample holds roughly 68,000 clones, and roughly 94% of those were seen once. The ten largest clones take up over 1.3% of the sample. Points on this clone: Its binding antigen is unknown. Base-call qualities are not available, and no considerably larger clone is one nucleotide away.

From its cysteine to its phenylalanine, the CDR3 spans 15 amino acids. CDR3 DNA only is kept here, 45 bases in frame from base 1. The germline ends are 15 bases apart after V is trimmed by 2 bases and J by 5 bases. Per the germline V gene, MNHNS is the CDR1 and SASEGT is the CDR2. The clonotype comes from a female donor in good health, enrolled as a control in a pregnancy study. The V and J genes are TRBV6-1 and TRBJ2-5, with TRBD1 perhaps the D gene, on 6 matching bases. The starting material was peripheral blood, obtained in the second trimester of pregnancy. The DNA sequence reads TGTGCCAGCAGTGAACTAGACAGGCGAGGGGAGACCCAGTACTTC. The resulting protein is CASSELDRRGETQYF.